Listed below are T cell receptor beta chains from one sample, sequenced in a study of shared clonotypes between healthy human individuals. Repertoires were generated with immunoSEQ multiplex PCR, while TCRdb's copy carries only in-frame clones and drops some. This table has under 750,000 clones, around 70% appearing once. Sequenced input: memory CD4+ T cells sorted from blood. These TCRs come from a woman in her twenties or thirties in good health. Each CDR3 is given with its conserved first and last residue. A D gene is named only where the DNA matches it firmly. The size entry is marked missing in some rows and otherwise reads once, few, many or a size class.

v_gene,d_gene,abundance,j_gene,CDR3nt,CDR3aa
TRBV7-6,TRBD2,NA,TRBJ2-7,TGTGCCAGCAGCTATAAGGCTAGCGGCCAGACCTACGAGCAGTACTTC,CASSYKASGQTYEQYF
TRBV6-5,NA,NA,TRBJ2-7,TGTGCCAGCAGTTGGCCGGGGCACTCCTACGAGCAGTACTTC,CASSWPGHSYEQYF
TRBV19,TRBD2,NA,TRBJ2-7,TGTGCCAGTAGTATAGATCTGGCTAGCGGGGGCTACGAGCAGTACTTC,CASSIDLASGGYEQYF
TRBV2,NA,NA,TRBJ1-1,TGTGCCAGCAGTCCTCGGACCTCGATGAACACTGAAGCTTTCTTT,CASSPRTSMNTEAFF
TRBV5-6,TRBD1,NA,TRBJ1-1,TGTGCCAGCAGCTTAAACAGGGGGCCTGAAGCTTTCTTT,CASSLNRGPEAFF
TRBV18,NA,NA,TRBJ2-3,TGTGCCAGCTCACCAATCAGCCCCACAGATACGCAGTATTTT,CASSPISPTDTQYF
TRBV6-6,NA,once,TRBJ1-1,TGTGCCAGCAGTTACGGTCAAGGGCTGAACACTGAAGCTTTCTTT,CASSYGQGLNTEAFF
TRBV4-1,NA,few,TRBJ1-2,TGCGCCAGCAGCCAAGATAGGCAGGCCTATGGCTACACCTTC,CASSQDRQAYGYTF
TRBV6-1,NA,NA,TRBJ2-6,TGTGCCAGCAGTGAACAATATGGGGCCAACGTCCTGACTTTC,CASSEQYGANVLTF
TRBV28,NA,NA,TRBJ2-1,TGTGCCAGCAACACGCGGGTTGTGCTGGAGCAGTTCTTC,CASNTRVVLEQFF
TRBV19,NA,NA,TRBJ1-1,TGTGCCAGTAGTATTCAGGGTCGCGCTGAAGCTTTCTTT,CASSIQGRAEAFF
TRBV18,TRBD1,few,TRBJ1-5,TGTGCCAGCTCACCACGTGGACAGGGGACTCAGCCCCAGCATTTT,CASSPRGQGTQPQHF
TRBV19,NA,NA,TRBJ1-2,TGTGCCAGTAGGGACCCCGGGACATCGGGTGGTAGAGGCTACACCTTC,CASRDPGTSGGRGYTF
TRBV7-2,NA,NA,TRBJ2-7,TGTGCCAGCAGCTTAGCTAGCCGAACCTACGAGCAGTACTTC,CASSLASRTYEQYF
TRBV29-1,NA,NA,TRBJ1-5,TGCAGCGCTGGAGGGGGGGGAAATCAGCCCCAGCATTTT,CSAGGGGNQPQHF
TRBV7-9,NA,NA,TRBJ2-1,TGTGCCAGCAGTTTCAGACGGAGGAATGAGCAGTTCTTC,CASSFRRRNEQFF
TRBV6-1,NA,NA,TRBJ2-6,TGTGCCAGCAGGAGAGAAGCATCTGGGGCCAACGTCCTGACTTTC,CASRREASGANVLTF
TRBV5-6,NA,NA,TRBJ2-7,TGTGCCAGCAGCTCCATGGGGAGTATGTCCTACGAGCAGTACTTC,CASSSMGSMSYEQYF
TRBV6-4,NA,few,TRBJ1-1,TGTGCCAGCAGTACCAGCTTGAACACTGAAGCTTTCTTT,CASSTSLNTEAFF
TRBV6-5,NA,NA,TRBJ2-5,TGTGCCAGCAGTTACTCTGGCGGAGAGAGGCCCCAGTACTTC,CASSYSGGERPQYF
TRBV5-1,NA,NA,TRBJ2-1,TGCGCCAGCAGCTGGGGTCCCCTAGCTGAGCAGTTCTTC,CASSWGPLAEQFF
TRBV11-2,NA,NA,TRBJ1-5,TGTGCCAGCAGCTTTCATGGCATCAATCAGCCCCAGCATTTT,CASSFHGINQPQHF
TRBV2,TRBD1,NA,TRBJ1-5,TGTGCCAGCAGTACAGACAGGGGATGGAATCAGCCCCAGCATTTT,CASSTDRGWNQPQHF
TRBV5-1,TRBD2,NA,TRBJ2-5,TGCGCCAGCAGCATCAACCCCGGGGGGAATCAAGAGACCCAGTACTTC,CASSINPGGNQETQYF
TRBV5-8,NA,NA,TRBJ2-7,TGTGCCAGCAGTTCGGGCTACGGCACTTACGAGCAGTACTTC,CASSSGYGTYEQYF
TRBV6-5,NA,NA,TRBJ2-3,TGTGCCAGCAGTTACTCCGATGGGGGGACAGATACGCAGTATTTT,CASSYSDGGTDTQYF
TRBV10-3,TRBD1,NA,TRBJ2-3,TGTGCCACCGGGACAGGGGCTAGCACAGATACGCAGTATTTT,CATGTGASTDTQYF
TRBV6-6,TRBD2,NA,TRBJ2-3,TGTGCCAGCAGCCTGGGAGGGCTCGCCCACACAGATACGCAGTATTTT,CASSLGGLAHTDTQYF